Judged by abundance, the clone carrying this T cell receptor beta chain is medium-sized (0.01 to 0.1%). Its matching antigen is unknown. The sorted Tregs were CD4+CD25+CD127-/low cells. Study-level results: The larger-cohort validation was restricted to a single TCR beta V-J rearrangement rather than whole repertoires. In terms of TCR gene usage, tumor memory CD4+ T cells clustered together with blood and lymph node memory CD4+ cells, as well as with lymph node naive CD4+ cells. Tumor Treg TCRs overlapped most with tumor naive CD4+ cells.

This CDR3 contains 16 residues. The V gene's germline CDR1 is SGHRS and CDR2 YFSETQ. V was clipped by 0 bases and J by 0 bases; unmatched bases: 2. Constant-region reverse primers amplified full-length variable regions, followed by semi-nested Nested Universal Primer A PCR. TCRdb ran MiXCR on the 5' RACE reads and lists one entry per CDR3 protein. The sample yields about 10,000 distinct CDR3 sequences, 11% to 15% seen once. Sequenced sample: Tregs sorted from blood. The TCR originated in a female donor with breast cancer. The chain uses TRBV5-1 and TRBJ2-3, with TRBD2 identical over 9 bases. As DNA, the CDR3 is TGCGCCAGCAGCTTGGGACTAGCGGAGAGCACAGATACGCAGTATTTT. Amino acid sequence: CASSLGLAESTDTQYF.